A single sample gave rise to the 9 T cell receptor beta chains below, sequenced in a study of T cell repertoires in cytomegalovirus infection. TCRdb itself ran the reads through MiXCR, one entry per CDR3 protein. The table lists about 220,000 distinct CDR3 sequences, around 40% of them singletons. What these receptors recognize is not known. Here the sequenced sample was CD8+ T cells from cultured PBMCs, taken from culture after CMV antigen stimulation. The receptors were sampled from a human donor in good health (CMV status not recorded). Some clones in this sample may be carry-over from other donors' samples.

Only a few counts were recorded for this clonotype. CDR3 loop: CASSPRGGPDTQYF. The CDR3 nucleotides read TGTGCCAGCAGCCCACGCGGGGGTCCAGATACGCAGTATTTT. The chain joins TRBV7-9 to TRBJ2-3; TRBD2 matches at 7 bases. The CDR3 spans 14 residues. Trimming cost V 5 bases and J 4 bases; bases outside gene matches: 6. Germline assignment: CDR1 SEHNR and CDR2 FQNEAQ (reference sequence).

This chain connects TRBV27 to TRBJ1-1; D call uncertain. V was cut by 8 bases and J by 2 bases, with 12 bases left in between. Germline V CDR1 and CDR2: MNHEY, SMNVEV (reference sequence). The CDR3 contains 13 residues. DNA for the CDR3: TGTGCCAGCGGTGGAGGCGTTAACACTGAAGCTTTCTTT. It codes for CASGGGVNTEAFF.

This clonotype was picked up many times. This rearrangement joins TRBV7-4 to TRBJ2-7; 9 bases are a match to TRBD1. Germline CDR1 reads SGHVT; CDR2 reads SQSDAQ. V gave up 4 bases and J gave up 3 bases; unmatched junction bases: 13. The CDR3 is made up of 17 amino acids. The DNA for the CDR3 is TGTGCCAGCAGCTCGGGACAGGGCCCGCCTCCGGGCTACGAGCAGTACTTC. Translation: CASSSGQGPPPGYEQYF. Using reference TRBV7-4 and TRBJ2-7 for the parts outside the CDR3, the full variable domain is GAGVSQSPRYKVAKRGRDVALRCDSISGHVTLYWYRQTLGQGSEVLTYSQSDAQRDKSGRPSGRFSAERPERSVSTLKIQRTEQGDSAVYLCASSSGQGPPPGYEQYFGPGTRLTVT.

The rearrangement links TRBV19 to TRBJ2-7; D might be TRBD2 (5 bases). The germline V and J ends were trimmed by 5 bases and 3 bases, with 17 bases remaining between them. This CDR3 is 15 amino acids long. Germline V gene lookup returns CDR1 LNHDA and CDR2 SQIVND (reference sequence). The DNA for the CDR3 is TGTGCCAGTAGTGACTTTGGACTGAACGGCTACGAGCAGTACTTC. This gives the protein CASSDFGLNGYEQYF.

The chain links TRBV27 to TRBJ2-3; weak D call: TRBD1 (5 bases). Germline V gene lookup returns CDR1 MNHEY and CDR2 SMNVEV (reference sequence). V lost 5 bases and J lost 2, with 23 bases in between. The CDR3 runs 18 residues. CDR3 protein: CASSRTVPGPSSTDTQYF. The CDR3 bases are TGTGCCAGCAGTCGGACGGTCCCAGGGCCCAGTTCCACAGATACGCAGTATTTT.

This clonotype occurred many times. The V call is TRBV7-8, the J call TRBJ1-1; maybe TRBD1 (5 bases). The CDR3 is made up of 14 amino acids. V was clipped by 8 bases and J by 0 bases, with 13 bases between them. In germline, CDR1 is SGHVS, CDR2 FQNEAQ. Written as DNA, the CDR3 is TGTGCCAGCGGGGGGGGATTCATGAACACTGAAGCTTTCTTT. Protein: CASGGGFMNTEAFF.

This clonotype was counted once. The chain recombines TRBV7-4 with TRBJ2-5; D gene unclear. Germline-derived CDR1 and CDR2 are SGHVT and SQSDAQ. The CDR3 totals 15 residues. The ends were cut back, 0 bases at V and 4 bases at J, with 12 bases in the middle. DNA of the CDR3: TGTGCCAGCAGCTTAGCGCAAGGCGTCCCAGAGACCCAGTACTTC. It encodes CASSLAQGVPETQYF.

J is TRBJ2-7 and V is TRBV15; the D gene could be TRBD1 or TRBD2 (5 bases each). The CDR3 sequence is 12 residues long. Germline V gives CDR1 LNHNV, CDR2 YYDKDF (reference sequence). V lost 8 bases to trimming and J lost 2 bases, with 10 bases between them. The CDR3 sequence is CATGTGTYEQYF. CDR3 coding DNA: TGTGCCACCGGGACGGGAACCTACGAGCAGTACTTC.

This clonotype was observed at least ten times. Relative to the germline gene, one junction end is altered; a read error may explain this. V gene TRBV7-8 combines with J gene TRBJ2-4; 8 bases are a match to TRBD2. CDR1 SGHVS and CDR2 FQNEAQ come from the germline V gene. CDR3 size: 15 residues. The CDR3 loop is CASSFLGLAENIQYF. The CDR3 DNA is TGTGCCAGCAGCTTCTTAGGACTAGCCGAAAACATTCAGTACTTC. Using reference TRBV7-8 and TRBJ2-4 for the parts outside the CDR3, the full variable domain is GAGVSQSPRYKVAKRGQDVALRCDPISGHVSLFWYQQALGQGPEFLTYFQNEAQLDKSGLPSDRFFAERPEGSVSTLKIQRTQQEDSAVYLCASSFLGLAENIQYFGAGTRLSVL.